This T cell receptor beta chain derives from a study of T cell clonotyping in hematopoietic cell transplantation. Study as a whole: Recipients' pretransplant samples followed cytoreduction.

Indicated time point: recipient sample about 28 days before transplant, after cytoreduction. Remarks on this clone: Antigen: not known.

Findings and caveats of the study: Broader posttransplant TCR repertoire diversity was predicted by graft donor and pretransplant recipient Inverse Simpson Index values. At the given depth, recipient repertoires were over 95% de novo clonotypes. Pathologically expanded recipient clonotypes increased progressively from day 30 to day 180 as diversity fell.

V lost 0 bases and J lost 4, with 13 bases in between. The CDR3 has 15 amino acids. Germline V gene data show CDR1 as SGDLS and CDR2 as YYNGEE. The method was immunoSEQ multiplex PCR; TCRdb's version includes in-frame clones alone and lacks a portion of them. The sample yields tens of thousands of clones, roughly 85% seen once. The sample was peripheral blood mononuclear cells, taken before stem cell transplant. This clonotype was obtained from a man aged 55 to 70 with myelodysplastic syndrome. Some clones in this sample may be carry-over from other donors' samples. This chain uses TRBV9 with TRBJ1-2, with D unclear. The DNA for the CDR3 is TGTGCCAGCAGCGTAGAAGTTGGGTATGGCTATGGCTACACCTTC. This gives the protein CASSVEVGYGYGYTF. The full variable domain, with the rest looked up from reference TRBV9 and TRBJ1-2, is DSGVTQTPKHLITATGQRVTLRCSPRSGDLSVYWYQQSLDQGLQFLIQYYNGEERAKGNILERFSAQQFPDLHSELNLSSLELGDSALYFCASSVEVGYGYGYTFGSGTRLTVV.